One sample yielded the 25 T cell receptor beta chains listed below, sequenced in a study of beta chain features in type 1 diabetes. Broader study findings: Shortening that was moderate but significant affected the TCRB CDR3s of Type 1 diabetes patients in all four CD4+ subsets.

cDNA synthesis used the whole RNA isolate, giving expressed TCRB sequences. Clones were sequenced by immunoSEQ multiplex PCR, and TCRdb holds only the in-frame ones, with some missing. The sample has hundreds of thousands of clones, around 15% seen once; the top ten hold nearly 0.04%. The antigens for these receptors are not known. The sequencing input was naive CD4+ T cells from blood. These receptors all come from a young man with type 1 diabetes.

This clone turned up a few times. The J gene is TRBJ1-1, the V gene TRBV2; TRBD1 might be the D (5 bases). CDR1 and CDR2 from the germline V gene are SNHLY and FYNNEI. The CDR3 loop spans 13 amino acids. The germline V and J ends were trimmed by 3 bases and 5 bases, with 10 bases remaining between them. CDR3 region: CASSEAGWTEAFF. The CDR3 nucleotides read TGTGCCAGCAGTGAGGCAGGGTGGACTGAAGCTTTCTTT.

This CDR3 reads CASSLYRDYGYTF. Here the CDR3 DNA reads TGTGCCAGCAGTTTATACAGGGACTATGGCTACACCTTC. The V call is TRBV27, the J call TRBJ1-2; a weak D match, TRBD1 (6 bases). The CDR3 totals 13 residues. Trimming shortened V by 1 base and J by 3 bases, and 6 bases separated the two germline ends. Germline CDR1 is MNHEY and CDR2 is SMNVEV (reference sequence).

This sequence joins TRBV9 and TRBJ2-7; TRBD1 agrees at 8 bases. The CDR3 runs 16 residues. The germline V gene has CDR1 SGDLS and CDR2 YYNGEE. V lost 0 bases, J lost 1 base, and 6 bases stayed unmatched. CDR3 sequence (DNA): TGTGCCAGCAGCGTAGACCCAGGGACAGGATCCTACGAGCAGTACTTC. Its translation is CASSVDPGTGSYEQYF.

The chain couples TRBV5-1 to TRBJ2-3; possibly TRBD1 for D (6 bases). The CDR3 has 14 residues. The germline V gene encodes CDR1 SGHRS and CDR2 YFSETQ. Trimming took 4 bases from V and 2 from J, leaving 11 bases between them. CDR3 sequence (DNA): TGCGCCAGCAGCCCTGGACAGTACACAGATACGCAGTATTTT. Its translation is CASSPGQYTDTQYF. The full variable domain, its missing parts supplied by reference TRBV5-1 and TRBJ2-3, is KAGVTQTPRYLIKTRGQQVTLSCSPISGHRSVSWYQQTPGQGLQFLFEYFSETQRNKGNFPGRFSGRQFSNSRSEMNVSTLELGDSALYLCASSPGQYTDTQYFGPGTRLTVL.

As for this clone: The same CDR3 is also encoded by other DNA sequences in this sample. The V and J genes are TRBV2 and TRBJ1-2; D unclear. CDR3 length: 13 residues. The ends were cut back, 3 bases at V and 2 bases at J, with 7 bases in the middle. Germline V gene data show CDR1 as SNHLY and CDR2 as FYNNEI. CDR3: CASSDGRNYGYTF. In nucleotides, the CDR3 is TGTGCCAGCAGTGATGGTAGAAACTATGGCTACACCTTC. Full variable domain (rest looked up from reference TRBV2 and TRBJ1-2): EPEVTQTPSHQVTQMGQEVILRCVPISNHLYFYWYRQILGQKVEFLVSFYNNEISEKSEIFDDQFSVERPDGSNFTLKIRSTKLEDSAMYFCASSDGRNYGYTFGSGTRLTVV.

The chain carries TRBV30 and TRBJ1-5, with D uncertain. V was trimmed by 0 bases and J by 3 bases, leaving 6 bases between them. Germline V CDR1 and CDR2: GTSNPN, SVGIG (reference sequence). The CDR3 is 13 amino acids. CDR3 sequence reads: CAWSVQHNQPQHF. The CDR3 region has the DNA TGTGCCTGGAGTGTACAACACAATCAGCCCCAGCATTTT.

This clone occurred a few times. J is TRBJ2-1 and V is TRBV5-1, with a tentative D call TRBD2 (5 bases). The CDR3 consists of 16 residues. Trimming removed 4 bases from V and 0 bases from J, with 14 bases in between. Germline values: CDR1 SGHRS, CDR2 YFSETQ. The CDR3, as DNA: TGCGCCAGCAGCGTTCTGGGAGCAAGCTCCTACAATGAGCAGTTCTTC. Protein product: CASSVLGASSYNEQFF.

This clone was observed a handful of times. The V and J genes are TRBV4-1 and TRBJ2-3, with 7 bases lining up with TRBD2. Germline CDR1 reads MGHRA; CDR2 reads YSYEKL. V was clipped by 4 bases and J by 1 base; unmatched bases: 5. The CDR3 is made up of 15 amino acids. The CDR3 coding sequence is TGCGCCAGCAGCCGTGAAGCGGGGCGCACAGATACGCAGTATTTT. It codes for CASSREAGRTDTQYF.

Only a few counts were recorded for this clone. The rearrangement uses TRBV19 and TRBJ1-2, with unresolved D. This CDR3 contains 13 residues. Germline CDR1 is LNHDA and CDR2 is SQIVND (reference sequence). The V and J ends lost 3 bases and 5 bases respectively, with 10 bases between them. The chain's CDR3 is CASSIPFGYGYTF. As DNA, the CDR3 is TGTGCCAGTAGTATTCCCTTTGGGTATGGCTACACCTTC.

The genes are TRBV7-8 and TRBJ2-3, with 7 bases fitting TRBD1. The J segment lost 10 bases and the V segment lost 4 bases, leaving 20 bases of the junction unmatched. Germline-derived CDR1 and CDR2 are SGHVS and FQNEAQ. The CDR3 runs 17 residues. As DNA, the CDR3 is TGTGCCAGCAGCTCAGCACTCGACAGGGCGCAATACAGAGCGCAGTATTTT. Translated: CASSSALDRAQYRAQYF.

The V and J genes are TRBV6-5 and TRBJ2-4, with TRBD1 matching over 9 bases. Per the germline V gene, CDR1 is MNHEY and CDR2 is SVGAGI. The V and J ends lost 5 bases and 7 bases, in that order; junction bases with no gene match: 3. The CDR3 sequence is 13 residues long. DNA of the CDR3: TGTGCCAGCAGTCGGGACAGGGAGAACATTCAGTACTTC. Protein sequence: CASSRDRENIQYF.

The chain is built from TRBV7-2 and TRBJ2-2; TRBD1 agrees at 8 bases. The CDR3 runs 15 residues. CDR1 is SGHTA, CDR2 FQGNSA, per germline. Germline trimming cut 2 bases from V and 7 bases from J; bases unmatched to any gene: 6. The CDR3 sequence is CASSLFQGAIGELFF. The CDR3 nucleotides read TGTGCCAGCAGCTTATTTCAGGGGGCGATCGGGGAGCTGTTTTTT.

The chain joins TRBV6-5 to TRBJ2-7; 8 bases match TRBD2. This CDR3 has 15 amino acids. V was clipped by 5 bases and J by 0 bases; unmatched bases: 6. The germline V gene has CDR1 MNHEY and CDR2 SVGAGI. The CDR3 DNA sequence: TGTGCCAGCAGTCGTACTAGCGGCCTCTCCTACGAGCAGTACTTC. Protein: CASSRTSGLSYEQYF.

This clone was seen only a few times. This chain joins TRBV6-6 and TRBJ2-2; D gene unclear. Looked up from germline, CDR1 is MNHNY and CDR2 is SVGAGI (reference sequence). V lost 8 bases, J lost 9 bases, and 4 bases lay in between. CDR3 length equals 9 residues. The CDR3 spells CASGRELFF. DNA of the CDR3: TGTGCCAGCGGAAGGGAGCTGTTTTTT.

In regard to this clone: Distinct nucleotide sequences in the sample also encode this CDR3. J is TRBJ2-7 and V is TRBV14; D gene unclear. Trimming stripped 1 base from V and 2 bases from J, with 3 bases between. Looked up from germline, CDR1 is SGHDN and CDR2 is FVKESK. This CDR3 has 12 residues. The CDR3 region is CASSQATYEQYF. The CDR3 nucleotides read TGTGCCAGCAGCCAAGCCACCTACGAGCAGTACTTC.

The V gene is TRBV7-8, the J gene TRBJ1-1; D is ambiguous. This CDR3 is 15 amino acids long. V dropped 1 base and J dropped 0 bases, with 9 bases sitting between them. Germline CDR1 is SGHVS and CDR2 is FQNEAQ. CDR3 residues: CASSLVSGLNTEAFF. The CDR3, as DNA: TGTGCCAGCAGCTTAGTCTCGGGCTTGAACACTGAAGCTTTCTTT.

This clone was seen a handful of times. This chain joins TRBV7-2 and TRBJ2-1; 16 bases line up with TRBD2. Germline loops: CDR1 SGHTA, CDR2 FQGNSA. V trimming: 5 bases; J trimming: 8 bases; junction bases outside the gene matches: 9. The CDR3 totals 17 residues. CDR3 bases: TGTGCCAGCAGCCCCCCGGGACTAGCGGGAGGGCTCTATGAGCAGTTCTTC. Amino acids: CASSPPGLAGGLYEQFF.

V is TRBV10-3 and J is TRBJ1-5; the match to TRBD1 covers 9 bases. Trimming took 6 bases from V and 9 from J; bases not matched to a gene: 12. The CDR3 sequence is 15 residues long. Germline CDR1 ENHRY, CDR2 SYGVKD. CDR3 region: CAISPGTGSVGPQHF. The CDR3 DNA follows: TGTGCCATCAGCCCCGGGACAGGGTCAGTAGGGCCCCAGCATTTT.

The chain is built from TRBV2 and TRBJ1-1; no reliable D call. The CDR3 totals 13 residues. Trimming shortened V by 6 bases and J by 1 base, and 9 bases separated the two germline ends. In germline, CDR1 is SNHLY, CDR2 FYNNEI. The CDR3 DNA follows: TGTGCCAGCAGCTTACACGGGAACACTGAAGCTTTCTTT. Translating gives CASSLHGNTEAFF.

CDR3 residues: CASSFTSGRYTGELFF. CDR3 nucleotides: TGTGCCAGCAGTTTTACTAGCGGGAGGTACACCGGGGAGCTGTTTTTT. The chain couples TRBV27 to TRBJ2-2, with 12 bases aligning to TRBD2. The length of the CDR3 is 16 residues. Germline CDR1 is MNHEY and CDR2 is SMNVEV (reference sequence). Trimming cost V 3 bases and J 3 bases; bases outside gene matches: 2.

This chain joins TRBV18 and TRBJ2-7; the match to TRBD2 covers 8 bases. CDR1 KGHSH and CDR2 LQKENI come from the germline V gene. V lost 3 bases, J lost 3 bases, and 4 bases stayed unmatched. The CDR3 is 14 residues long. The CDR3 reads CASSPREGLYEQYF. The CDR3 bases are TGTGCCAGCTCACCCCGGGAGGGGCTCTACGAGCAGTACTTC.

This clone has a handful of counts. The chain carries TRBV9 and TRBJ2-3, with 7 bases identical to TRBD2. CDR1 is SGDLS and CDR2 is YYNGEE in the germline V gene. V lost 3 bases, J lost 0 bases, and 4 bases stayed unmatched. The CDR3 consists of 15 residues. The CDR3 region is CASSERGVSTDTQYF. CDR3 in DNA: TGTGCCAGCAGCGAGCGGGGCGTAAGCACAGATACGCAGTATTTT.

The CDR3 reads CASSSRTQQFF. The CDR3 DNA reads TGTGCCAGCAGCTCCCGGACCCAGCAGTTCTTC. The chain is built from TRBV28 and TRBJ2-1; the D is unclear. Germline V gene sequence: CDR1 MDHEN, CDR2 SYDVKM. Deletions cut 6 bases from V and 11 bases from J, with 11 bases between. The CDR3 is 11 residues long.

The V and J genes are TRBV25-1 and TRBJ2-5; D is unclear. V gave up 5 bases and J gave up 3 bases, with 10 bases separating them. The CDR3 sequence is 13 residues long. Germline assignment: CDR1 MGHDK and CDR2 SYGVNS. This chain's CDR3 is CASSPAAKETQYF. The DNA of the CDR3 is TGTGCCAGCAGTCCCGCGGCCAAAGAGACCCAGTACTTC.

This clone turned up a few times. The CDR3 coding sequence is TGTGCCCCCGGCCGCACCACCCACTCCTACAATGAGCAGTTCTTC. Translation gives CAPGRTTHSYNEQFF. This chain uses TRBV7-9 with TRBJ2-1; D remains ambiguous. V was clipped by 11 bases and J by 0 bases, with 17 bases between them. The CDR3 contains 15 residues. The germline V gene has CDR1 SEHNR and CDR2 FQNEAQ (reference sequence).